This T cell receptor beta chain was captured in a study of radiotherapy plus CTLA-4 blockade in lung cancer. In the study overall: About 17% of enrolled patients responded objectively, and more than 30% had disease control. Study-level results: Expansion of tumor-derived TCR clones was observed in blood after radiotherapy plus ipilimumab. Best predicting response, reportedly, were early blood T cell clone dynamics, with interferon-beta.

The ends lost 4 bases at V and 7 bases at J; junction bases unmatched: 7. CDR3 length equals 14 residues. Germline assignment: CDR1 KGHSH and CDR2 LQKENI. Sequenced by immunoSEQ multiplex PCR; TCRdb stores in-frame clones only, minus some. This table holds approximately 60,000 clones, 60% to 85% found once. Ipilimumab CTLA-4 blockade and focal radiation were given to patients with chemo-refractory metastatic non-small-cell lung cancer. This clone was seen many times. What it recognizes is unknown. The starting material was peripheral blood, obtained from a patient treated with radiotherapy plus ipilimumab. The rearrangement uses TRBV18 and TRBJ2-1; 7 nucleotides agree with TRBD1. This receptor was taken from a human donor with non-small cell lung cancer who had a complete response to radiotherapy plus ipilimumab. This CDR3 reads CASSQTSTGNEQFF. CDR3 nucleotides: TGTGCCAGCTCACAAACTTCGACAGGGAATGAGCAGTTCTTC. Supplemented by reference TRBV18 and TRBJ2-1, the full variable domain reads NAGVMQNPRHLVRRRGQEARLRCSPMKGHSHVYWYRQLPEEGLKFMVYLQKENIIDESGMPKERFSAEFPKEGPSILRIQQVVRGDSAAYFCASSQTSTGNEQFFGPGTRLTVL.